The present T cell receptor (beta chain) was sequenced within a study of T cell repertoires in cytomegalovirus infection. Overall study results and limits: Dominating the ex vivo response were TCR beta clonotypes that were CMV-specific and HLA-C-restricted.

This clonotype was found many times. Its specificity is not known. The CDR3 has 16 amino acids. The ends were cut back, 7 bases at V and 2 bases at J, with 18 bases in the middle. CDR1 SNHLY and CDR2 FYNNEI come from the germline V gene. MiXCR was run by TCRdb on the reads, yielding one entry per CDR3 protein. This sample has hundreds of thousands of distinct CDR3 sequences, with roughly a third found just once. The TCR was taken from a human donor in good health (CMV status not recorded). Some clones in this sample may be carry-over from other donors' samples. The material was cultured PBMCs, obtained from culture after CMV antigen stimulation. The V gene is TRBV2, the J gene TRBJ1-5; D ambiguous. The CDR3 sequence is CASKAFDTSRNQPQHF. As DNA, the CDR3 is TGTGCCAGCAAGGCGTTCGACACCTCTCGCAATCAGCCCCAGCATTTT.